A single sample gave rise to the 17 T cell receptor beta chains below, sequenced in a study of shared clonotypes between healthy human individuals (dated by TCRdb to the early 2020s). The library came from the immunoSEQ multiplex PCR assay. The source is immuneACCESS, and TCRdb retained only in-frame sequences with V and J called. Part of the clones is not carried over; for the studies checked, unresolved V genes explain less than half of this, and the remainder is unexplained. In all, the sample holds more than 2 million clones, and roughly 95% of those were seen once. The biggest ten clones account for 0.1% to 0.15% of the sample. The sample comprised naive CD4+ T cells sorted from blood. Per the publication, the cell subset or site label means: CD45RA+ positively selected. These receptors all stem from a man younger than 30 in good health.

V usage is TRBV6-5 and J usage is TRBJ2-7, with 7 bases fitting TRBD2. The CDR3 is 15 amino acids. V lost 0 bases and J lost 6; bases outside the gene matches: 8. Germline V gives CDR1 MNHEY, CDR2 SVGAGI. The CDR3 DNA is TGTGCCAGCAGTTACTCGAAGCAGGGACTAAGCGAGCAGTACTTC. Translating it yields CASSYSKQGLSEQYF.

CDR3: CASSPVGTYTGELFF. CDR3 DNA sequence: TGTGCCAGCAGCCCCGTAGGCACTTACACCGGGGAGCTGTTTTTT. The chain recombines TRBV11-2 with TRBJ2-2, with D unclear. The CDR3 sequence is 15 residues long. The germline V and J ends were trimmed by 5 bases and 3 bases, with 13 bases remaining between them. Germline V gives CDR1 SGHAT, CDR2 FQNNGV.

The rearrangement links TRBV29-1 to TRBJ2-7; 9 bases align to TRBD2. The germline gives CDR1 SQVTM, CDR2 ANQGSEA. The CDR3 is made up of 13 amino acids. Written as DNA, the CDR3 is TGCAGTGTGGCGGCTAGCGGGACTTACGAGCAGTACTTC. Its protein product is CSVAASGTYEQYF.

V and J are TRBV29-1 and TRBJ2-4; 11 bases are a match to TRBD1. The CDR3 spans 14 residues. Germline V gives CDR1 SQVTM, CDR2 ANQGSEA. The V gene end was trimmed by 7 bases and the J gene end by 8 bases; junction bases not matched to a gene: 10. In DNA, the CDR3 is TGCAGCGCCCTAGGACAGGGGGCGTCAGACATTCAGTACTTC. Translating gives CSALGQGASDIQYF.

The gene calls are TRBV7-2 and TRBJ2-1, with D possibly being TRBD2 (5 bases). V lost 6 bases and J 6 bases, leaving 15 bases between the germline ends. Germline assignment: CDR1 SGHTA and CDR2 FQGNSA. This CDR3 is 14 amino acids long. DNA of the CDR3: TGTGCCAGCAGTGAGAGCGGTTTAAGCAATGAGCAGTTCTTC. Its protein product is CASSESGLSNEQFF.

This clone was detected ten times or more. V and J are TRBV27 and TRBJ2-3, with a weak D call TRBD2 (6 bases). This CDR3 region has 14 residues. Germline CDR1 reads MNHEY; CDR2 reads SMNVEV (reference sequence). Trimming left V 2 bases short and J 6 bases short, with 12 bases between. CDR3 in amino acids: CASSLETRGDTQYF. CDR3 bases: TGTGCCAGCAGTTTAGAGACTAGAGGGGATACGCAGTATTTT.

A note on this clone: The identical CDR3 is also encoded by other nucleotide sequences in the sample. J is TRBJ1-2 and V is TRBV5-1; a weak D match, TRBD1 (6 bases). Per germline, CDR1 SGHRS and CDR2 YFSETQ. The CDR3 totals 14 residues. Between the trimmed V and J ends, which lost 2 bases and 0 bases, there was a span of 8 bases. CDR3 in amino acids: CASSLTGSNYGYTF. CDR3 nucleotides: TGCGCCAGCAGCTTAACAGGGTCTAACTATGGCTACACCTTC.

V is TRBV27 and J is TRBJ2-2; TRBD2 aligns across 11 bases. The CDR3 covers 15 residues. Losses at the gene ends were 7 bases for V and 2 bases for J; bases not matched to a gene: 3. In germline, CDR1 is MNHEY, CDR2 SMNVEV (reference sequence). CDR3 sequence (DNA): TGTGCCAGCACCCGACTAGCGGGAAACACCGGGGAGCTGTTTTTT. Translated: CASTRLAGNTGELFF.

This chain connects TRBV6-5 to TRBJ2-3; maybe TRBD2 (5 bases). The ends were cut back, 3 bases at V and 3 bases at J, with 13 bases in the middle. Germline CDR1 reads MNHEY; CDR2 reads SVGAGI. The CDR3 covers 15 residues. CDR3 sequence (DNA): TGTGCCAGCAGTTATTGGGGTTCGGGGACAGATACGCAGTATTTT. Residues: CASSYWGSGTDTQYF.

In nucleotides, the CDR3 is TGTGCCAGCAGCGTAGTGTCGAGCGGGAAGAACACCGGGGAGCTGTTTTTT. It is translated as CASSVVSSGKNTGELFF. The chain carries TRBV9 and TRBJ2-2; 7 positions match TRBD2. There are 17 residues in the CDR3. The V gene's germline CDR1 is SGDLS and CDR2 YYNGEE. After removal of 0 bases from V and 1 base from J, the junction contained 6 bases not matched to a gene.

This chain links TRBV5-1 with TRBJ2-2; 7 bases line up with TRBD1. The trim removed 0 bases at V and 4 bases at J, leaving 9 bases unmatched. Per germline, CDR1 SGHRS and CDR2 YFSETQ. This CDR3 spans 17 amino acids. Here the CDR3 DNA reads TGCGCCAGCAGCTTGGGACAGGGCCCAATGGGCACCGGGGAGCTGTTTTTT. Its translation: CASSLGQGPMGTGELFF.

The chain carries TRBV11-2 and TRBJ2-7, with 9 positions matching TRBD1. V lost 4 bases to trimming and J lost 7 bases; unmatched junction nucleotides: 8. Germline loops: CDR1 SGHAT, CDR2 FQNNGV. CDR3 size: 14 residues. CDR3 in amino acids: CASSWTGVLGEQYF. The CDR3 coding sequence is TGTGCCAGCAGCTGGACAGGGGTCCTGGGGGAGCAGTACTTC.

The CDR3 coding sequence is TGTGCCAGCAGCGTAGAGCTGGAGATACCCCACGAGCAGTTCTTC. It yields the protein CASSVELEIPHEQFF. The chain combines TRBV9 with TRBJ2-1; D is unresolved. The CDR3 runs 15 residues. The V and J ends lost 0 bases and 10 bases respectively, with 17 bases between them. CDR1 and CDR2 (germline): SGDLS, YYNGEE.

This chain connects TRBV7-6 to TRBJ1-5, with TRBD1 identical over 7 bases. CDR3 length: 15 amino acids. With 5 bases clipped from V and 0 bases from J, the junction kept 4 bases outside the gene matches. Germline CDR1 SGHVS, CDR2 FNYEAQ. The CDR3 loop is CASSPGQLSNQPQHF. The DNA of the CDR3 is TGTGCCAGCAGCCCGGGACAGCTTAGCAATCAGCCCCAGCATTTT.

CDR3 loop: CASSLVGGGSYEQYF. The CDR3, as DNA: TGTGCCAGCAGCTTGGTAGGAGGGGGGTCCTACGAGCAGTACTTC. The chain recombines TRBV5-4 with TRBJ2-7; either TRBD1 or TRBD2 may fit D (6 bases each). Germline loops: CDR1 SGHNT, CDR2 YYREEE (reference sequence). The CDR3 contains 15 residues. Trimming took off 0 bases at V and 1 base at J, with 11 bases between the two ends.

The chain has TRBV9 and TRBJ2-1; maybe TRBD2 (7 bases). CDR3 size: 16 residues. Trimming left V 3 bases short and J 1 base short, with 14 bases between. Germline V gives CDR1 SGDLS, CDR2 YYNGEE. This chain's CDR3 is CASSEREGGSYNEQFF. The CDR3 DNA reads TGTGCCAGCAGCGAACGAGAGGGGGGGTCCTACAATGAGCAGTTCTTC.

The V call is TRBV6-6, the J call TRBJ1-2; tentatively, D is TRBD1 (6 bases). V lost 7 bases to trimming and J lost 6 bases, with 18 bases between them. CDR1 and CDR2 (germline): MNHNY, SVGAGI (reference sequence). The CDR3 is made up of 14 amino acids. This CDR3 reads CASIGAGTPDGYTF. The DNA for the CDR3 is TGTGCCAGCATCGGGGCCGGGACACCGGATGGCTACACCTTC.